The 25 T cell receptor beta chains below all came from one sample that was sequenced in a study of memory CD4+ T cells and cytomegalovirus serostatus. Produced via immunoSEQ multiplex PCR; TCRdb's table is partial and in-frame only. In the table there are 50,000 to 65,000 clones, about 80% of which are singletons. Single viable CD3+CD4+CD8-CD45RO+ cells were sorted as the memory CD4+ T cells. The sample taken for sequencing was memory CD4+ T cells from blood. These receptors came from an adult in good health and CMV-seropositive.

The chain is built from TRBV5-6 and TRBJ1-5; D remains ambiguous. The CDR3 extends over 12 amino acids. Trimming removed 1 base at V and 7 bases at J, with 6 bases between. The germline V gene has CDR1 SGHDT and CDR2 YYEEEE. The CDR3 DNA follows: TGTGCCAGCAGCTTGACAGACCAGCCCCAGCATTTT. As protein: CASSLTDQPQHF.

This chain joins TRBV15 and TRBJ2-2; D possibly corresponds to TRBD2 (5 bases). V shed 5 bases and J shed 0 bases, with 7 bases lying between them. There are 14 residues in the CDR3. From germline, CDR1 is LNHNV and CDR2 YYDKDF (reference sequence). CDR3 in DNA: TGTGCCACCAGCCCGGGGACGAACACCGGGGAGCTGTTTTTT. This codes for CATSPGTNTGELFF.

V and J are TRBV5-1 and TRBJ2-7; 10 positions agree with TRBD1. CDR1 is SGHRS and CDR2 is YFSETQ in the germline V gene. The CDR3 spans 14 residues. Trimming removed 4 bases from V and 4 bases from J; junction bases left unmatched: 5. CDR3 nucleotides: TGCGCCAGCAGCCCGGGGACAGGGGCGTACGAGCAGTACTTC. Translation: CASSPGTGAYEQYF.

This chain joins TRBV6-1 and TRBJ1-4, with D perhaps matching TRBD1 (5 bases). The CDR3 runs 12 residues. Germline assignment: CDR1 MNHNS and CDR2 SASEGT. The V and J ends lost 5 bases and 8 bases respectively, with 9 bases between them. This chain's CDR3 is CASSSAGEKLFF. The CDR3 nucleotides read TGTGCCAGCAGTTCCGCAGGGGAAAAACTGTTTTTT.

V is TRBV27 and J is TRBJ2-1; possibly TRBD2 for D (6 bases). Germline V gene lookup returns CDR1 MNHEY and CDR2 SMNVEV (reference sequence). Trimming shortened V by 1 base and J by 10 bases, and 14 bases separated the two germline ends. CDR3 size: 14 residues. CDR3 sequence: CASSLWDAGGEQFF. The CDR3 nucleotides are TGTGCCAGCAGTTTATGGGACGCAGGAGGGGAGCAGTTCTTC.

The chain carries TRBV19 and TRBJ1-1, with D unresolved. The CDR3 runs to 13 residues. V lost 3 bases and J 2 bases, leaving 7 bases between the germline ends. Germline lookup yields CDR1 LNHDA and CDR2 SQIVND (reference sequence). CDR3 in DNA: TGTGCCAGTAGTATGAGGCCTAACACTGAAGCTTTCTTT. This sequence encodes CASSMRPNTEAFF.

This clone was detected a few times. The chain carries TRBV16 and TRBJ1-1; no firm D call. The CDR3 is 13 residues long. The germline CDR1 and CDR2 sequences are KGHSY and FQNENV. Trimming shortened V by 2 bases and J by 8 bases, and 12 bases separated the two germline ends. For the CDR3, the DNA is TGTGCCAGCAGCCAAGATAGGACGTTCGAAGCTTTCTTT. Translation: CASSQDRTFEAFF.

This clone was recorded once. This sequence joins TRBV5-1 and TRBJ2-5; D not resolved. Trimming stripped 1 base from V and 1 base from J, with 8 bases between. CDR1 SGHRS and CDR2 YFSETQ come from the germline V gene. The CDR3 sequence is 14 residues long. The CDR3 bases are TGCGCCAGCAGCTTGAGTGCAGCCCAAGAGACCCAGTACTTC. Its protein is CASSLSAAQETQYF. The whole variable domain, filled in from reference TRBV5-1 and TRBJ2-5, reads KAGVTQTPRYLIKTRGQQVTLSCSPISGHRSVSWYQQTPGQGLQFLFEYFSETQRNKGNFPGRFSGRQFSNSRSEMNVSTLELGDSALYLCASSLSAAQETQYFGPGTRLLVL.

This clone was observed a few times. The rearrangement uses TRBV30 and TRBJ2-3; TRBD2 aligns across 8 bases. CDR3 length: 15 amino acids. V dropped 3 bases and J dropped 5; count of bases not matched to a gene: 10. Germline-derived CDR1 and CDR2 are GTSNPN and SVGIG (reference sequence). CDR3 loop: CAWRLPGLGVDTQYF. In DNA, the CDR3 is TGTGCCTGGAGGCTCCCGGGACTAGGGGTAGATACGCAGTATTTT.

This clone turned up a few times. This rearrangement joins TRBV4-2 to TRBJ2-3; TRBD2 is a possible D gene (6 bases). The CDR3 is 16 amino acids. The V gene's germline CDR1 is LGHNA and CDR2 YNFKEQ. V dropped 3 bases and J dropped 1 base, with 14 bases sitting between them. The DNA for the CDR3 is TGTGCCAGCAGCCAGAATTTACTAGCTCGCACAGATACGCAGTATTTT. Its protein is CASSQNLLARTDTQYF.

The V gene is TRBV2, the J gene TRBJ1-6, with D possibly TRBD1 on 6 matching bases. Germline-derived CDR1 and CDR2 are SNHLY and FYNNEI. The CDR3 has 13 residues. V lost 4 bases and J lost 7, with 8 bases in between. CDR3 nucleotides: TGTGCCAGCAGTGGACAGGAAAATTCACCCCTCCACTTT. This gives the protein CASSGQENSPLHF.

V usage is TRBV7-9 and J usage is TRBJ2-7, with 9 bases that match TRBD2. The CDR3 contains 15 residues. V lost 3 bases to trimming and J lost 6 bases; unmatched junction nucleotides: 9. The germline CDR1 and CDR2 sequences are SEHNR and FQNEAQ (reference sequence). The CDR3 region is CASSFLAGASSEQYF. The CDR3 coding sequence is TGTGCCAGCAGCTTCTTAGCGGGAGCTTCTTCCGAGCAGTACTTC. The whole variable domain, filled in from reference TRBV7-9 and TRBJ2-7, reads DTGVSQNPRHKITKRGQNVTFRCDPISEHNRLYWYRQTLGQGPEFLTYFQNEAQLEKSRLLSDRFSAERPKGSFSTLEIQRTEQGDSAMYLCASSFLAGASSEQYFGPGTRLTVT.

DNA of the CDR3: TGTGCCGCCAACGGGCGGAGAAGCAATCAGCCCCAGCATTTT. It is translated as CAANGRRSNQPQHF. The chain couples TRBV6-1 to TRBJ1-5; D uncertain. CDR1 is MNHNS and CDR2 is SASEGT in the germline V gene. CDR3 length: 14 amino acids. Between the trimmed V and J ends, which lost 11 bases and 1 base, there was a span of 15 bases.

The sample holds one count of this clone. The chain combines TRBV6-1 with TRBJ2-7; D may be TRBD1 (6 bases). CDR3 length: 13 residues. Trimming stripped 6 bases from V and 6 bases from J, with 15 bases between. Germline CDR1 and CDR2: MNHNS and SASEGT. The CDR3 spells CASRDTGFGEQYF. CDR3 coding DNA: TGTGCCAGCAGGGACACAGGGTTTGGCGAGCAGTACTTC.

This clone has just one count. The chain recombines TRBV19 with TRBJ1-2; D remains ambiguous. V was pared by 8 bases and J by 2 bases, with 12 bases between. Germline V gene data show CDR1 as LNHDA and CDR2 as SQIVND (reference sequence). CDR3 length equals 13 residues. The CDR3 bases are TGTGCCAGTTCAGACATTGGGAACTATGGCTACACCTTC. Its translation is CASSDIGNYGYTF.

V usage is TRBV15 and J usage is TRBJ1-1; D unresolved. Germline V gene lookup returns CDR1 LNHNV and CDR2 YYDKDF (reference sequence). There are 12 residues in the CDR3. The ends were cut back, 0 bases at V and 8 bases at J, with 7 bases in the middle. For the CDR3, the DNA is TGTGCCACCAGCAGAGATGGTCGAGAAGCTTTCTTT. This codes for CATSRDGREAFF.

This rearrangement joins TRBV27 to TRBJ2-7, with 8 bases fitting TRBD2. CDR3 size: 15 residues. Germline trimming cut 6 bases from V and 6 bases from J; bases unmatched to any gene: 13. The germline gives CDR1 MNHEY, CDR2 SMNVEV (reference sequence). CDR3 sequence (DNA): TGTGCCAGCAGGTCGTTGAGAGCGGGAGCTCGCGAGCAGTACTTC. Encoded protein: CASRSLRAGAREQYF.

This clone turned up a few times. The V and J genes are TRBV2 and TRBJ1-5, with 7 bases fitting TRBD1. Trimming at V came to 7 bases and at J to 6 bases, leaving 9 bases not matched to a gene. This CDR3 spans 14 amino acids. The germline gives CDR1 SNHLY, CDR2 FYNNEI. In nucleotides, the CDR3 is TGTGCCAGCACCCATGGACAGGCCGGTCAGCCCCAGCATTTT. It is translated as CASTHGQAGQPQHF. The whole variable domain, remainder taken from reference TRBV2 and TRBJ1-5, is EPEVTQTPSHQVTQMGQEVILRCVPISNHLYFYWYRQILGQKVEFLVSFYNNEISEKSEIFDDQFSVERPDGSNFTLKIRSTKLEDSAMYFCASTHGQAGQPQHFGDGTRLSIL.

In nucleotides, the CDR3 is TGTGCCAGCAGCTCCTTAAGCGGTCACCAGACCCAGTACTTC. Protein product: CASSSLSGHQTQYF. The chain recombines TRBV5-5 with TRBJ2-5; weak D call: TRBD2 (5 bases). V was cut by 3 bases and J by 6 bases, with 15 bases left in between. The CDR3 loop spans 14 amino acids. The germline CDR1 and CDR2 sequences are SGHKS and YYEKEE (reference sequence).

This clone was counted a few times. The chain combines TRBV18 with TRBJ2-1; 10 nucleotides align to TRBD2. J was trimmed by 9 bases and V by 3 bases; bases with no gene match: 5. In germline, CDR1 is KGHSH, CDR2 LQKENI. The CDR3 consists of 14 residues. CDR3 in amino acids: CASSPGTSEGEQFF. The CDR3 DNA is TGTGCCAGCTCACCCGGGACTAGCGAAGGTGAGCAGTTCTTC.

This rearrangement joins TRBV7-3 to TRBJ1-1, with no clear D. V gave up 5 bases and J gave up 1 base, with 8 bases separating them. The CDR3 consists of 13 residues. Germline V gene lookup returns CDR1 SGHTA and CDR2 FQGTGA. The CDR3 DNA reads TGTGCCAGCAGCCCAACCGGGAACACTGAAGCTTTCTTT. Translating it yields CASSPTGNTEAFF.

The CDR3 bases are TGCAGCGCCGGGACGCCGAATGAAAAACTGTTTTTT. This codes for CSAGTPNEKLFF. The J gene is TRBJ1-4, the V gene TRBV29-1, with D perhaps matching TRBD1 (5 bases). CDR1 and CDR2 from the germline V gene are SQVTM and ANQGSEA. The CDR3 has 12 amino acids. The V and J ends lost 7 bases and 5 bases respectively, with 11 bases between them.

This clone was counted only a few times. V gene TRBV5-4 combines with J gene TRBJ1-6, with D unclear. V was clipped by 0 bases and J by 7 bases, with 8 bases between them. CDR1 and CDR2 (germline): SGHNT, YYREEE (reference sequence). This CDR3 region has 14 residues. CDR3 residues: CASSLDMVNSPLHF. CDR3 nucleotide sequence: TGTGCCAGCAGCTTGGACATGGTAAATTCACCCCTCCACTTT. The full variable domain, its missing parts supplied by reference TRBV5-4 and TRBJ1-6, is ETGVTQSPTHLIKTRGQQVTLRCSSQSGHNTVSWYQQALGQGPQFIFQYYREEENGRGNFPPRFSGLQFPNYSSELNVNALELDDSALYLCASSLDMVNSPLHFGNGTRLTVT.

J is TRBJ2-3 and V is TRBV19, with a weak D call TRBD2 (6 bases). This CDR3 comprises 13 residues. Germline V lookup: CDR1 LNHDA, CDR2 SQIVND (reference sequence). With 6 bases removed from V and 1 base from J, the gap between germline ends came to 8 bases. The chain's CDR3 is CASRPSGTDTQYF. CDR3 in DNA: TGTGCCAGTAGGCCTAGCGGCACAGATACGCAGTATTTT.

The chain carries TRBV10-1 and TRBJ2-1; 9 nucleotides line up with TRBD1. With V trimmed by 9 bases and J by 7 bases, 10 bases remained unmatched. Germline CDR1 WNHNN, CDR2 SYGVQD (reference sequence). The CDR3 is made up of 14 amino acids. In DNA form, the CDR3 reads TGCGCCAGTCCGGGACAGGGAAATAAAAATGAGCAGTTCTTC. Translating gives CASPGQGNKNEQFF.